The rows below give T cell receptor beta chains drawn from one sample of a study of shared T cell receptors in the human thymus. Data came from immunoSEQ multiplex PCR; TCRdb stores just in-frame clones and leaves some out. Of around 340,000 clones listed, 85% to 95% are singletons. The specimen sequenced was thymocytes. These receptor sequences come from a human donor. Each CDR3 is given with its conserved first and last residue. D genes are given only for firm matches. Size is stated for part of the rows, as once, few or many counts, or as a class when the clone is expanded.

TRBV7-6	once	.	TRBJ2-5	TGTGCCAGCAGCCACCGGGGCGGACAAGAGACCCAGTACTTC	CASSHRGGQETQYF
TRBV10-3	.	.	TRBJ1-3	TGTGCCATCAGTGAGGAGGGGGACACCATATATTTT	CAISEEGDTIYF
TRBV4-1	.	TRBD1	TRBJ2-7	TGCGCCAGCAGCCGGGACAGCACCTACGAGCAGTACTTC	CASSRDSTYEQYF
TRBV27	once	.	TRBJ2-5	TGTGCCAGCAGTTCCCATCACCTGCCAGAGACCCAGTACTTC	CASSSHHLPETQYF
TRBV30	few	.	TRBJ1-1	TGTGCCTGGGCGTTGAACACTGAAGCTTTCTTT	CAWALNTEAFF
TRBV27	.	TRBD2	TRBJ2-7	TGTGCCAGCAGCCCTAAGGGGCGGGAGGTCTACGAGCAGTACTTC	CASSPKGREVYEQYF
TRBV28	few	.	TRBJ2-7	TGTGCCAGCACCACTCAGGGCCCTGATTCCTACGAGCAGTACTTC	CASTTQGPDSYEQYF
TRBV7-8	.	.	TRBJ1-4	TGTGCCAGCAGCCCCCTGGCTCTCGCTAATGAAAAACTGTTTTTT	CASSPLALANEKLFF
TRBV15	.	.	TRBJ2-7	TGTGCCACCTTGGGCAGGGGAAGAGGGGGCTCCTACGAGCAGTACTTC	CATLGRGRGGSYEQYF
TRBV4-1	.	TRBD2	TRBJ2-7	TGCGCCAGCAGCCAAGAAACCACTAGCGGGAGTGGGGGCGAGCAGTACTTC	CASSQETTSGSGGEQYF
TRBV28	.	.	TRBJ2-1	TGTGCCAGCAGTTTATTCACTAGCAGCTCCTACAATGAGCAGTTCTTC	CASSLFTSSSYNEQFF
TRBV27	.	.	TRBJ2-7	TGTGCCAGCAGTTTAAGGCGGTTGGGTGACCACGAGCAGTACTTC	CASSLRRLGDHEQYF
TRBV15	.	.	TRBJ2-7	TGTGCCACCAGTGTTACCCGGTGGACGGGCGACGAGCAGTACTTC	CATSVTRWTGDEQYF
TRBV7-2	.	.	TRBJ2-7	TGTGCCAGCAGCCGACCACCCAACTACGAGCAGTACTTC	CASSRPPNYEQYF
TRBV7-2	.	TRBD2	TRBJ2-3	TGTGCCAGCAGCGCACCTAGCGGGAGCCCACGAGGCACGCAGTATTTT	CASSAPSGSPRGTQYF
TRBV7-8	.	TRBD2	TRBJ2-3	TGTGCCAGCAGCCAGCCTTCAGCACGGGAGGGCTTGAATACGCAGTATTTT	CASSQPSAREGLNTQYF
TRBV5-6	.	TRBD2	TRBJ2-1	TGTGCCAGCACCACCTCCCGGCTAGCGGTAGTAGGCAATGAGCAGTTCTTC	CASTTSRLAVVGNEQFF
TRBV7-9	.	.	TRBJ2-1	TGTGCCACAGGGGACCTGAGCTCCTACAATGAGCAGTTCTTC	CATGDLSSYNEQFF
TRBV5-5	.	.	TRBJ1-5	TGTGCCAGCAGCTTTCGGGCAGGGATGGAGACACATGATAGCAATCAGCCCCAGCATTTT	CASSFRAGMETHDSNQPQHF
TRBV5-5	.	.	TRBJ2-6	TGTGCCAGCAGCTTTCGGTCTCCCCTTTCTGGGGCCAACGTCCTGACTTTC	CASSFRSPLSGANVLTF
TRBV27	once	TRBD1	TRBJ2-3	TGTGCCAGCACCATCCGGCCGGACAGGGCCACAGATACGCAGTATTTT	CASTIRPDRATDTQYF
TRBV11-2	.	.	TRBJ1-2	TGTGCCAGCAGCTTAGAACAGGAACCCTATGGCTACACCTTC	CASSLEQEPYGYTF
TRBV29-1	once	TRBD2	TRBJ2-3	TGCAGCGTTGAAGAAAAAAGGCGGTGGCTAGCGGGAACTAGCACAGATACGCAGTATTTT	CSVEEKRRWLAGTSTDTQYF
TRBV4-2	.	.	TRBJ2-1	TGTGCCAGCAGCCCCACTACCGTTGACTACAATGAGCAGTTCTTC	CASSPTTVDYNEQFF
TRBV5-4	few	.	TRBJ1-2	TGTGCCAGCAGCTTGGTTGGTGGTCGGTGGGATGGCTACACCTTC	CASSLVGGRWDGYTF
TRBV9	.	TRBD2	TRBJ2-1	TGTGCCAGCAGCGGAGGGAGAGGGGCGGGAGGGTTCTACAATGAGCAGTTCTTC	CASSGGRGAGGFYNEQFF
TRBV7-9	.	.	TRBJ2-1	TGTGCCAGCAGCTCGGGACTGGCCTCCTACAATGAGCAGTTCTTC	CASSSGLASYNEQFF
TRBV28	.	.	TRBJ1-4	TGTGCCAGCAGTTGGGGGGGGGACGAAAAACTGTTTTTT	CASSWGGDEKLFF
TRBV4-1	.	.	TRBJ2-1	TGCGCCAGCAGCCACGTCCCAAGACGCAGCGTAGGTGAGCAGTTCTTC	CASSHVPRRSVGEQFF
TRBV6-6	.	.	TRBJ1-5	TGTGCCAGCAGTTGTACCAGCCATAGCAATCAGCCCCAGCATTTT	CASSCTSHSNQPQHF
TRBV10-3	.	TRBD2	TRBJ2-7	TGTGCCATCAGTGAGTCGAGTTCATGGACTAGCGATGGCGAGCAGTACTTC	CAISESSSWTSDGEQYF
TRBV5-4	.	.	TRBJ2-1	TGTGCCAGCAGCTTTCCAGGGAATAATGAGCAGTTCTTC	CASSFPGNNEQFF
TRBV25-1	once	.	TRBJ2-1	TGTGCCAGCAGAAACGGAAGGGAGGCTTACAATGAGCAGTTCTTC	CASRNGREAYNEQFF